This T cell receptor beta chain appears in the sequencing data of a study of OX40 agonist ivuxolimab in advanced cancers. Data came from immunoSEQ multiplex PCR; TCRdb stores just in-frame clones and leaves some out. The profile shows 15,000 to 20,000 clones, 80% to 90% of them singletons. The V end lost 4 bases, the J end lost 2 bases, and 12 bases lay between the germline ends. There are 14 residues in the CDR3. CDR1 and CDR2 from the germline V gene are SGHDT and YYEEEE. The chain recombines TRBV5-6 with TRBJ2-5; TRBD1 is a possible D gene (6 bases). The sequence was collected from an adult with an advanced solid tumor such as melanoma, head and neck, liver or kidney cancer. The material sequenced was CD4+ or CD8+ T cells sorted from blood, taken in a trial of the OX40 agonist ivuxolimab. CDR3 in amino acids: CASSPPGVQETQYF. For the CDR3, the DNA is TGTGCCAGCAGCCCCCCAGGGGTTCAAGAGACCCAGTACTTC.